This T cell receptor beta chain was observed in a study of T cells in Graves' hyperthyroidism and ophthalmopathy. From RNA transcripts, TCR beta CDR3 regions were amplified. The HTBI primer set drove a first-round RT-PCR of the TCR CDR3. TCRdb independently ran MiXCR on the multiplex PCR reads; one entry per CDR3 protein. The table includes a few hundred thousand distinct CDR3 sequences, 46% detected once. Patients aged 18 to 65 had newly diagnosed hyperthyroidism lasting under 2 months. This clonotype was recorded a few times. Its antigen remains unidentified. Regarding the study as a whole: Researchers report that a 13 V-J model separated ophthalmopathy from stable hyperthyroidism.

The V end was cut by 4 bases, the J end by 3 bases, with 13 bases between. The CDR3 loop spans 14 amino acids. From germline, CDR1 is LGHNA and CDR2 YSLEER. The material sequenced was peripheral blood or thyroid tissue (not recorded which). V and J are TRBV4-3 and TRBJ2-7; tentative D call: TRBD2 (6 bases). The receptor's source is a young woman with Graves' hyperthyroidism. The CDR3 sequence: CASSLRLVLYEQYF. CDR3 sequence (DNA): TGCGCCAGCAGCCTCAGACTAGTACTCTACGAGCAGTACTTC.